This entry is about one T cell receptor beta chain. This clonotype was counted at least ten times. Its antigen target is currently unknown. One base away there is no much larger clone; base qualities are not given. Two rounds of multiplex PCR were performed to amplify the TCR beta CDR3 region from genomic DNA. In the first round of PCR, primers specific to each TRBV and TRBJ gene were used, and the primer sequences are filed in Chinese patent CN105087789A. Universal primers were used in the second round of PCR. The Roche High Pure PCR Template Preparation Kit was used to extract genomic DNA from frozen PBMCs. An Illumina HiSeq 3000 was used to sequence the libraries paired-end with 151 bp reads. As for the authors' bioinformatics: CutAdapt was used to discard raw reads that did not contain the multiplex PCR primer sequences. PEAR was used to merge high-quality paired reads into contigs. MiXCR assigned TRB V, D and J gene segments to each contig by aligning to reference sequences. CDR3 sequences were clustered by base quality and sequence similarity to remove sequencing errors. Shannon entropy normalized by the natural log of productive TCR sequence number was used as the measure of diversity. Clonality was computed as one minus the ratio of Shannon entropy to the natural log of the number of unique clonotypes. Progression-free survival cut-offs for repertoire metrics were chosen using the Youden index of ROC curves, with analyses run in R 3.5.3. TCRdb reanalyzed the raw reads on its own, using fastp at Q25 for trimming and MiXCR for clone calling, and kept in-frame beta chains. Identical CDR3 protein sequences are pooled into one entry, listed with their most common genes and DNA. TCRdb's processing, not the authors' own work, is the source of the V and J calls. For this sample there are about 15,000 distinct CDR3 sequences; more than 15% appear just once. Around 40% of the sample rests with the top ten.

The CDR3, from cysteine to phenylalanine, totals 14 residues. Only CDR3 DNA remains: 42 bases, in frame from the first base. V is pruned by 6 bases and J by 1 base, leaving 4 bases of the junction without a gene match. The germline V gene encodes CDR1 SGHAT and CDR2 FQNNGV. This sample was included in a study of prognosis after radiotherapy for stage I lung cancer (dated by TCRdb to 2020 to 2022). Regarding the research as a whole: Between early 2018 and January 2019, roughly 18 patients with stage I NSCLC were enrolled in Nanjing, China. Patients with newly diagnosed primary stage I lung tumors numbered more than twelve, with about 5 others having oligometastatic NSCLC after surgical resection of the primary tumor. Every patient was deemed medically inoperable, more than ten because of comorbidities and 7 because they refused surgery. The cohort comprised 10 to 15 men and a handful of women with a median age of 74.5 years, ranging from roughly 50 to 84 years. On tumor histology, twelve patients had adenocarcinoma and 6 to 8 had squamous cell carcinoma. SBRT was delivered in 3 to 5 fractions with a biologically effective dose of at least 100 Gy, and image-guided IMRT or VMAT was used for delivery. Concurrent therapy was not administered to any patient alongside SBRT. Distant metastases were developed by four of the 19 patients after SBRT, at a median of around seven months, whereas no significant progression was observed in the other 15 patients. The study profiled peripheral blood TCR beta repertoires from stage I NSCLC patients before and after stereotactic body radiotherapy and related them to distant failure. For each of the 20 or so patients, one blood sample was taken before SBRT and one after, so the study sequenced about 38 samples in total. Overall results and qualifications from the work: None of the reported P values were adjusted for multiple comparisons. After SBRT, the count of unique TCR clones dropped from a median of roughly 9,300 beforehand to 6,500 to 8,000 afterward (Wilcoxon paired P=0.011). The study was limited by the small cohort and short follow-up, and independent validation of the study findings is required. Post-SBRT Shannon entropy and its change from baseline were lower in patients who developed distant metastases; baseline Shannon entropy was not associated with metastases. Tumor specificity of expanded TCR clones was not determined. TRBV and TRBJ usage frequencies reportedly varied with metastasis status, involving two V genes at baseline and ten or so V and two J genes after SBRT.

All patients had node-negative disease on CT and PET/CT, and none had a history of other malignancies or had previously received chemotherapy or radiotherapy. At each of two time points, around 5.9 milliliters of peripheral venous blood were collected in EDTA tubes. PBMCs were isolated by Ficoll-Paque Plus density-gradient centrifugation. Samples were stored at -80°C immediately after collection until analysis. The sequence joins TRBV11-2 to TRBJ1-2, with 8 middle bases fitting TRBD1. This TCR derives from a donor aged 50 or older with non-small cell lung cancer. The source material was PBMCs, sampled before or after stereotactic body radiation therapy (not recorded which). The CDR3 amino acid sequence is: CASSTDRDNYGYTF. DNA sequence: TGTGCCAGCAGTACGGACAGGGATAACTATGGCTACACCTTC.